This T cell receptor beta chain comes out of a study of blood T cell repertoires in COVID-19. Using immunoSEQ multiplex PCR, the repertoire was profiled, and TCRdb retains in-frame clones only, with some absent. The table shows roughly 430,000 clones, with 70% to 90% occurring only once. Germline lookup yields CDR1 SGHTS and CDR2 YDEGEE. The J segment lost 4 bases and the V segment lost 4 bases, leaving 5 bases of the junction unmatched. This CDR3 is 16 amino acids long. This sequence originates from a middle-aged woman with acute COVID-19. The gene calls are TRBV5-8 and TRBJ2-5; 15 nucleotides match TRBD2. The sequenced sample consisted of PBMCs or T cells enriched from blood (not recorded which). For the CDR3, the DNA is TGTGCCAGCAGCGAGGGACTAGCGGGGGGAATAGAGACCCAGTACTTC. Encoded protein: CASSEGLAGGIETQYF.